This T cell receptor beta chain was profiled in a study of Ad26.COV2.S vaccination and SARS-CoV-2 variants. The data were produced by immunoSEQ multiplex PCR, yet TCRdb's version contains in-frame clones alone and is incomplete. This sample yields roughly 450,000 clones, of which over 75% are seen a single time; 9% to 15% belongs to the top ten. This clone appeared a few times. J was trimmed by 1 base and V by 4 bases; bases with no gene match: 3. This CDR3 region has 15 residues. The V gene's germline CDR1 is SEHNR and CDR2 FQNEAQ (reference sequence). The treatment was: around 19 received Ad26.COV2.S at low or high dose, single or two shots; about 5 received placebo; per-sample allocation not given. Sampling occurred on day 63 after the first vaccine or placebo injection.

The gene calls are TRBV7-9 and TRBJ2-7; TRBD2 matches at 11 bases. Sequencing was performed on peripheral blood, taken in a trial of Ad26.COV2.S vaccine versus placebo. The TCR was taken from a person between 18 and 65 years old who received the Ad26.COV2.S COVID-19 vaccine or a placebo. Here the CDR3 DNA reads TGTGCCAGCAGCTCGGGGACTAGCGGTTCCTACGAGCAGTACTTC. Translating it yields CASSSGTSGSYEQYF.